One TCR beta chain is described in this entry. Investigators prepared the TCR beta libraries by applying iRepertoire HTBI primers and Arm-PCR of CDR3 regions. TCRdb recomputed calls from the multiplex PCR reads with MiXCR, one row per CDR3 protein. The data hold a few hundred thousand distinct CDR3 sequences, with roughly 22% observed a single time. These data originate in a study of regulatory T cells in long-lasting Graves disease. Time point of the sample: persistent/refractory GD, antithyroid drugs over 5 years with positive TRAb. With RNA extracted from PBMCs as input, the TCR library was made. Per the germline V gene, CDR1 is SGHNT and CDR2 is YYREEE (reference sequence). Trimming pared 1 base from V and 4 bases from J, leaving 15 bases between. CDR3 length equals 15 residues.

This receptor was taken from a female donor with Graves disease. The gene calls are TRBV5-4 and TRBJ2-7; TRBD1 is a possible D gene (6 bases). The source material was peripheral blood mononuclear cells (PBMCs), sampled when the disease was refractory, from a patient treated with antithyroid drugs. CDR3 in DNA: TGTGCCAGCAGCTTGTCCATTTCACAGGGTTACGAGCAGTACTTC. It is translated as CASSLSISQGYEQYF. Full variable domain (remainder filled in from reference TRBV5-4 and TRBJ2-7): ETGVTQSPTHLIKTRGQQVTLRCSSQSGHNTVSWYQQALGQGPQFIFQYYREEENGRGNFPPRFSGLQFPNYSSELNVNALELDDSALYLCASSLSISQGYEQYFGPGTRLTVT.